This is a list of T cell receptor beta chains from one sample in a study of T cells in Graves' hyperthyroidism and ophthalmopathy. TCRdb reprocessed the multiplex PCR reads via MiXCR and lists one record per CDR3 protein. The sample consists of 550,000 to 600,000 distinct CDR3 sequences, around 15% of them appearing once. Sequenced sample: blood. These receptors came from a woman aged 18-29 years with Graves' hyperthyroidism. Each CDR3 is given with its conserved first and last residue. D genes are given only for firm matches. Clone size is shown for a subset of rows, as once, few, many or a class of expanded clone.

cdr3_aa	cdr3_nt	d_call	clone_size	v_call	j_call
CSASVWRAADTQYF	TGCAGTGCTTCCGTCTGGCGGGCGGCCGATACGCAGTATTTT	NA	NA	TRBV20-1	TRBJ2-3
CAIKRGRDTDTQYF	TGTGCCATCAAGCGGGGACGTGACACAGATACGCAGTATTTT	TRBD2	NA	TRBV10-3	TRBJ2-3
CSVDPAGYYGYTF	TGCAGCGTTGACCCCGCAGGATACTATGGCTACACCTTC	NA	NA	TRBV29-1	TRBJ1-2
CASSVDRDYEQYF	TGTGCCAGCAGCGTCGACAGGGACTACGAGCAGTACTTC	TRBD1	few	TRBV7-6	TRBJ2-7
CASTEVRGRYNEQFF	TGTGCCAGCACCGAGGTACGGGGGCGTTACAATGAGCAGTTCTTC	NA	many	TRBV11-2	TRBJ2-1
CAIAPVAVHNSPLHF	TGTGCCATCGCCCCGGTGGCGGTTCATAATTCACCCCTCCACTTT	NA	few	TRBV10-3	TRBJ1-6
CASSVASGDTDTQYF	TGTGCCAGCAGCGTAGCTAGCGGGGACACAGATACGCAGTATTTT	TRBD2	few	TRBV9	TRBJ2-3
CASSVPGLSTDTQYF	TGTGCCAGCAGCGTACCGGGCCTAAGCACAGATACGCAGTATTTT	NA	many	TRBV11-3	TRBJ2-3
CASYRSGANVLTF	TGTGCCAGCTATCGCTCTGGGGCCAACGTCCTGACTTTC	NA	NA	TRBV5-5	TRBJ2-6
CATSEPGLSTDTQYF	TGTGCCACCAGTGAACCGGGACTTTCCACAGATACGCAGTATTTT	NA	many	TRBV24-1	TRBJ2-3
CASSLGLSGSFRETQYF	TGTGCCAGCAGCTTAGGGTTGAGCGGGAGTTTTCGGGAGACCCAGTACTTC	TRBD2	many	TRBV11-2	TRBJ2-5
CASSFRASANTGELFF	TGTGCCAGCAGTTTCAGGGCTTCCGCGAACACCGGGGAGCTGTTTTTT	NA	NA	TRBV12-3/TRBV12-4	TRBJ2-2
CASSLGEATDTQYF	TGCGCCAGCAGCTTGGGGGAGGCCACAGATACGCAGTATTTT	NA	many	TRBV5-1	TRBJ2-3
CASILGGGAVTGELFF	TGTGCCAGTATCCTCGGGGGAGGGGCGGTCACCGGGGAGCTGTTTTTT	TRBD2	few	TRBV19	TRBJ2-2
CASSAQGEHPPNPPYEQYF	TGTGCCAGTAGTGCACAGGGGGAGCATCCCCCCAATCCTCCCTACGAGCAGTACTTC	TRBD1	many	TRBV19	TRBJ2-7
CADRVDPYYGYTF	TGTGCCGACCGAGTCGACCCCTACTATGGCTACACCTTC	NA	NA	TRBV2	TRBJ1-2
CAWTTGGDGYTF	TGTGCCTGGACGACAGGGGGAGATGGCTACACCTTC	TRBD1	many	TRBV30	TRBJ1-2
CAWSVRLAGVVTQYF	TGTGCCTGGAGTGTACGGCTAGCGGGAGTTGTTACGCAGTATTTT	TRBD2	many	TRBV30	TRBJ2-3
CASSAVSNQPQHF	TGTGCCAGCAGTGCAGTAAGCAATCAGCCCCAGCATTTT	NA	many	TRBV12-3/TRBV12-4	TRBJ1-5
CASSYPNTQETQYF	TGTGCCAGCAGTTACCCCAACACGCAAGAGACCCAGTACTTC	NA	many	TRBV6-2/TRBV6-3	TRBJ2-5
CAWSGGEETQYF	TGTGCCTGGAGTGGAGGGGAGGAGACCCAGTACTTC	NA	many	TRBV30	TRBJ2-5
CASRFDRGTDTQYF	TGTGCCAGCAGATTCGACAGGGGAACAGATACGCAGTATTTT	TRBD1	many	TRBV7-9	TRBJ2-3